A single sample gave rise to the 5 T cell receptor beta chains below, sequenced in a study of blood T cell repertoires in COVID-19. Sequencing was performed with immunoSEQ multiplex PCR; in TCRdb, only in-frame clones are kept and a portion is missing. The table includes roughly 220,000 clones, around 84% detected once. Specimen: PBMCs or T cells enriched from blood (not recorded which). The receptors were sampled from a woman aged 40 to 50 who had recovered from COVID-19.

This rearrangement joins TRBV3-1 (or the pseudogene TRBV3-2) to TRBJ2-2; D might be TRBD1 (6 bases). The germline gives CDR1 LGHDT, CDR2 YNNKEL (reference sequence). V was cut by 2 bases and J by 7 bases, with 11 bases left in between. This CDR3 is built from 14 residues. DNA of the CDR3: TGTGCCAGCAGCCAAAACAGGGTTAACGGGGAGCTGTTTTTT. The encoded protein is CASSQNRVNGELFF.

The V call is TRBV5-6, the J call TRBJ1-2; TRBD1 matches 9 bases. V gave up 3 bases and J gave up 8 bases; unmatched junction bases: 11. CDR3 length equals 15 residues. Germline V gene lookup returns CDR1 SGHDT and CDR2 YYEEEE. The CDR3 DNA sequence: TGTGCCAGCAGCTCGTCCCGGGACAGGGTGAGGGGCTACACCTTC. Translated, it gives CASSSSRDRVRGYTF.

This chain uses TRBV14 with TRBJ2-2; 10 positions match TRBD2. The germline V gene encodes CDR1 SGHDN and CDR2 FVKESK. J gave up 7 bases and V 5 bases, and 7 bases lay outside the gene matches. The CDR3 runs to 15 residues. Here the CDR3 DNA reads TGTGCCAGCAGCTTCAGCGGGAGGGCCCACGGGGAGCTGTTTTTT. Its protein is CASSFSGRAHGELFF.

This clone was picked up one time. The CDR3 loop reads CASSRDSSNEKLFF. The DNA for the CDR3 is TGTGCCAGCTCCCGGGACAGCTCTAATGAAAAACTGTTTTTT. The chain is built from TRBV18 and TRBJ1-4; 7 bases align to TRBD1. The CDR3 has 14 residues. Germline trimming cut 6 bases from V and 3 bases from J; bases unmatched to any gene: 4. Germline V lookup: CDR1 KGHSH, CDR2 LQKENI.

The chain has TRBV4-1 and TRBJ2-4, with 13 bases identical to TRBD2. Germline V gene data show CDR1 as MGHRA and CDR2 as YSYEKL. This CDR3 contains 14 residues. J gave up 8 bases and V 6 bases, and 4 bases lay outside the gene matches. The chain's CDR3 is CASRSGTSGDIQYF. CDR3 coding DNA: TGCGCCAGCAGATCCGGGACTAGCGGGGACATTCAGTACTTC.